The clone carrying this T cell receptor beta chain was recorded at least ten times. These data belong to a study of spatial heterogeneity in lung cancer. Sample time point: blood at routine non-recurrence follow-up after resection. V shed 2 bases and J shed 4 bases, with 12 bases lying between them. Germline V lookup: CDR1 SQVTM, CDR2 ANQGSEA. This CDR3 region has 14 residues. From the 5' RACE reads, TCRdb called clonotypes with MiXCR, one entry per CDR3 protein. The sample has tens of thousands of distinct CDR3 sequences; 5% to 5.5% are singletons. The specimen was PBMCs, collected at follow-up. This clonotype was sampled from a female donor with early-stage non-small cell lung cancer. The V gene is TRBV29-1, the J gene TRBJ2-1, with a possible D match to TRBD1 (5 bases). CDR3 nucleotide sequence: TGCAGCGTTGAACTAGACAGCGATTACAATGAGCAGTTCTTC. Translation: CSVELDSDYNEQFF.